These 14 T cell receptor beta chains originate from one sample sequenced in a study of high-grade serous ovarian cancer treatment subgroups. Tumor samples were obtained before definitive surgery or chemotherapy. The table came from immunoSEQ multiplex PCR; TCRdb's copy has only in-frame clones and leaves some out. The sample yields around 27,000 clones, about 88% seen once. Material: tumor tissue. The receptors derive from a human donor with high-grade serous ovarian cancer.

This clone has more than one count but fewer than ten. The chain links TRBV5-1 to TRBJ2-2; TRBD1 aligns across 8 bases. The CDR3 runs to 15 residues. The V gene end was trimmed by 4 bases and the J gene end by 8 bases; junction bases not matched to a gene: 10. Germline CDR1 reads SGHRS; CDR2 reads YFSETQ. The CDR3 coding sequence is TGCGCCAGCAGCCCCCAGGGGGCGCAGGGAGGGGAGCTGTTTTTT. Its protein is CASSPQGAQGGELFF.

The V and J genes are TRBV4-1 and TRBJ2-1, with D possibly being TRBD2 (6 bases). V dropped 1 base and J dropped 5 bases, with 9 bases sitting between them. This CDR3 is 14 amino acids long. Germline V lookup: CDR1 MGHRA, CDR2 YSYEKL. CDR3 nucleotide sequence: TGCGCCAGCAGCCAAGCCCCGGGGGACAATGAGCAGTTCTTC. It specifies CASSQAPGDNEQFF.

This sequence joins TRBV10-2 and TRBJ1-5, with D possibly matching TRBD1 (6 bases). CDR3 length equals 15 residues. Looked up from germline, CDR1 is WSHSY and CDR2 is SAAADI. The V end was cut by 6 bases, the J end by 3 bases, with 15 bases between. The CDR3 here is CASSWGGIDNQPQHF. CDR3 nucleotides: TGCGCCAGCAGCTGGGGGGGCATCGACAATCAGCCCCAGCATTTT.

The gene calls are TRBV30 and TRBJ2-7; 8 nucleotides line up with TRBD1. Trimming removed 2 bases from V and 5 bases from J; junction bases left unmatched: 8. The CDR3 has 14 residues. Germline CDR1 and CDR2: GTSNPN and SVGIG (reference sequence). CDR3: CAWSPGGVANEQYF. The CDR3 DNA reads as TGTGCCTGGAGTCCAGGGGGCGTAGCGAACGAGCAGTACTTC.

The chain recombines TRBV7-2 with TRBJ2-3, with D maybe TRBD2 (6 bases). The CDR3 contains 15 residues. Germline lookup yields CDR1 SGHTA and CDR2 FQGNSA. The V gene lost 1 base and the J gene lost 1 base, with 9 bases spanning the gap. The CDR3 DNA reads as TGTGCCAGCAGCTTAGTCCCTAGCGGCACAGATACGCAGTATTTT. Translating it yields CASSLVPSGTDTQYF.

Only a few counts were recorded for this clone. The gene calls are TRBV29-1 and TRBJ1-1, with 8 bases aligning to TRBD1. Germline V gene data show CDR1 as SQVTM and CDR2 as ANQGSEA. Losses at the gene ends were 7 bases for V and 5 bases for J; bases not matched to a gene: 15. There are 15 residues in the CDR3. The CDR3 loop is CSARAEGQGRTEAFF. The CDR3 DNA reads as TGCAGCGCCCGAGCGGAAGGACAGGGACGGACTGAAGCTTTCTTT.

This clone has only a few counts. The chain is built from TRBV19 and TRBJ1-5; D is perhaps TRBD1 (6 bases). This CDR3 region has 14 residues. Between the trimmed V and J ends, which lost 4 bases and 6 bases, there was a span of 13 bases. In germline, CDR1 is LNHDA, CDR2 SQIVND (reference sequence). DNA of the CDR3: TGTGCCAGTAGTAGAAGACAGGAGGGTCAGCCCCAGCATTTT. This sequence encodes CASSRRQEGQPQHF.

The chain is built from TRBV28 and TRBJ1-4; tentatively, D is TRBD1 (5 bases). V was shortened by 8 bases and J by 5 bases, with 18 bases between the two germline ends. The germline V gene has CDR1 MDHEN and CDR2 SYDVKM. This CDR3 region has 15 residues. DNA of the CDR3: TGTGCCAGCCTCGGTCGAGGGGCTTCAAATGAAAAACTGTTTTTT. As protein: CASLGRGASNEKLFF.

V is TRBV7-2 and J is TRBJ2-7; 7 bases line up with TRBD2. CDR1 is SGHTA and CDR2 is FQGNSA in the germline V gene. J gave up 9 bases and V 1 base, and 12 bases lay outside the gene matches. This CDR3 is built from 15 residues. CDR3 coding DNA: TGTGCCAGCAGCTTAGAATCCGGCGGGAGAGCTCCGCAGTACTTC. Its translation: CASSLESGGRAPQYF.

The chain joins TRBV2 to TRBJ2-2; D is possibly TRBD2 (5 bases). This CDR3 has 15 amino acids. The germline gives CDR1 SNHLY, CDR2 FYNNEI. The V and J ends lost 1 base and 3 bases respectively, with 9 bases between them. CDR3 in amino acids: CASSEERADTGELFF. CDR3 coding DNA: TGTGCCAGCAGTGAAGAGAGGGCGGACACCGGGGAGCTGTTTTTT.

This chain uses TRBV4-2 with TRBJ1-2; D unresolved. From germline, CDR1 is LGHNA and CDR2 YNFKEQ. CDR3 length: 13 residues. V dropped 4 bases and J dropped 4 bases, with 10 bases sitting between them. CDR3 residues: CASSPIGSYGYTF. As DNA, the CDR3 is TGTGCCAGCAGCCCGATTGGGAGCTATGGCTACACCTTC.

The chain's CDR3 is CASSTPEGAGINEQFF. CDR3 bases: TGTGCCAGCAGTACCCCCGAGGGCGCAGGGATCAATGAGCAGTTCTTC. This chain links TRBV28 with TRBJ2-1; the D gene could be TRBD1 or TRBD2 (5 bases each). This CDR3 is 16 amino acids long. V shed 5 bases and J shed 6 bases, with 20 bases lying between them. Germline V CDR1 and CDR2: MDHEN, SYDVKM.

The genes are TRBV5-1 and TRBJ2-6; 7 bases map to TRBD1. This CDR3 comprises 17 residues. With 3 bases clipped from V and 2 bases from J, the junction kept 8 bases outside the gene matches. Germline CDR1 and CDR2: SGHRS and YFSETQ. The CDR3 region is CASSSGPGGPGANVLTF. In DNA, the CDR3 is TGCGCCAGCAGCTCCGGACCAGGGGGACCTGGGGCCAACGTCCTGACTTTC.

This clone was picked up one time. This chain connects TRBV7-9 to TRBJ2-3; 8 bases are a match to TRBD2. This CDR3 is built from 16 residues. CDR1 SEHNR and CDR2 FQNEAQ come from the germline V gene (reference sequence). The V and J ends lost 1 base and 3 bases, in that order; junction bases with no gene match: 6. Written as DNA, the CDR3 is TGTGCCAGCAGCTTAGGGCTAGCGGGTCGGACAGATACGCAGTATTTT. It yields the protein CASSLGLAGRTDTQYF.